Given below is one T cell receptor (beta chain) in context. What it binds is not known. CDR3 size: 15 residues. The ends lost 0 bases at V and 2 bases at J; junction bases unmatched: 4. Looked up from germline, CDR1 is SGDLS and CDR2 is YYNGEE. This specimen belongs to a study of cytomegalovirus exposure and HLA in healthy donors. For the study at large: Among roughly 180 million T cells, an earlier analysis found 90 million to 130 million unique TCR beta sequences. Study-level findings and limits: Most sequenced TCRs were rare (though some public TCRs occurred in many donors). In a later analysis, parvovirus B19, influenza, CMV and Epstein-Barr virus appeared linked to several top co-occurrence clusters. Rates of TCR association differed by HLA locus in a later analysis, with DRB1 highest and HLA-C lowest.

13 Jbeta primers and 60 Vbeta primers were used for the PCR. TCRdb keeps only in-frame clones here, not all; method: immunoSEQ multiplex PCR. The sample lists about 200,000 clones; approximately 85% were seen once. The sample consisted of PBMCs. The chain joins TRBV9 to TRBJ2-7; 8 bases are shared with TRBD1. The clonotype originates from a woman in her thirties or forties in good health and CMV-seronegative. The CDR3: CASSVGSGGAYEQYF. The DNA of the CDR3 is TGTGCCAGCAGCGTAGGGTCAGGGGGCGCCTACGAGCAGTACTTC.